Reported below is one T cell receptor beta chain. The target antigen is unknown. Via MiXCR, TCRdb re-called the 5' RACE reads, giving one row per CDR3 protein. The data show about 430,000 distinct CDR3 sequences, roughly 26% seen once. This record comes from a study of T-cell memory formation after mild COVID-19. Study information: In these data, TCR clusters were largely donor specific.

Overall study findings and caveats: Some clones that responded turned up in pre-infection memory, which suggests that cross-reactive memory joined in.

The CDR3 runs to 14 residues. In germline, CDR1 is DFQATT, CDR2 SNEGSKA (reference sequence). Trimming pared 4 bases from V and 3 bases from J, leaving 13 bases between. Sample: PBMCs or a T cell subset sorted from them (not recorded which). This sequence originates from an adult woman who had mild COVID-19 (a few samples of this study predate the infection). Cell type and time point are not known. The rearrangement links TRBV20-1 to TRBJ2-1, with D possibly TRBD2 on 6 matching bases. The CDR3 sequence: CSATSDYLYNEQFF. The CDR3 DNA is TGCAGTGCTACTTCGGACTACCTCTACAATGAGCAGTTCTTC.